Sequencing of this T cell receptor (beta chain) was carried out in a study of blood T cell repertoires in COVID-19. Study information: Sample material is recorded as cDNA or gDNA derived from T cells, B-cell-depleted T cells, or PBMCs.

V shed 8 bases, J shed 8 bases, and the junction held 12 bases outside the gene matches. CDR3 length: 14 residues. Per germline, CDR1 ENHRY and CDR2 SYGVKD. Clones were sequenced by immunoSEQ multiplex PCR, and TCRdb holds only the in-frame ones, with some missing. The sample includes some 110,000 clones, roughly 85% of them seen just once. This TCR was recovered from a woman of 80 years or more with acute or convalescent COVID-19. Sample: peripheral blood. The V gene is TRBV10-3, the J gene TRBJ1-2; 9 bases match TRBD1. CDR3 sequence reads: CAIARETGGGGYTF. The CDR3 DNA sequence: TGTGCCATCGCAAGGGAAACAGGGGGCGGGGGCTACACCTTC.